The clone carrying this TCR beta chain has only a few counts. CDR3 length: 16 residues. Germline V gene lookup returns CDR1 MDHEN and CDR2 SYDVKM. V lost 0 bases and J lost 0, with 9 bases in between. The data were produced by immunoSEQ multiplex PCR, yet TCRdb's version contains in-frame clones alone and is incomplete. The repertoire holds approximately 92,000 clones, with roughly four fifths as singletons. These data come from a study of OX40 agonist ivuxolimab in advanced cancers. Study as a whole: Enrollees could have had prior anti-PD-1, anti-PD-L1 or anti-CTLA-4 therapy, which about 42% had received.

The source material was CD4+ or CD8+ T cells sorted from blood, sampled in a trial of the OX40 agonist ivuxolimab. This rearrangement joins TRBV28 to TRBJ1-5; D may be TRBD1 (5 bases). The receptor comes from an adult with an advanced solid tumor such as melanoma, head and neck, liver or kidney cancer. This chain's CDR3 is CASSLWPGGSNQPQHF. The CDR3 region has the DNA TGTGCCAGCAGTTTATGGCCGGGGGGTAGCAATCAGCCCCAGCATTTT.